The 26 T cell receptor beta chains in this list originate from one sample, sequenced in a study of T cell changes during pregnancy in multiple sclerosis (dated by TCRdb to about 2019). Library preparation employed the immunoSEQ multiplex PCR assay. Entries here come from immuneACCESS through TCRdb and include only in-frame sequences with V and J called. Some clones fail to appear in such tables; in the studies checked, an unresolved V gene covers under half of the shortfall, and the cause of the remainder is unknown. The sample yields roughly 86,000 clones; 85% to 95% were counted once. The leading ten clones occupy roughly 2.7% of the sample. The source was peripheral blood, collected in the first trimester of pregnancy. The receptors here all came from a female donor with multiple sclerosis, enrolled in a pregnancy study.

The rearrangement links TRBV7-2 to TRBJ2-1, with D possibly matching TRBD1 (6 bases). Germline CDR1 reads SGHTA; CDR2 reads FQGNSA. The CDR3 spans 13 residues. Trimming removed 6 bases from V and 6 bases from J, with 12 bases in between. The CDR3 DNA reads TGTGCCAGCAGGGGGAGCAGGGGCAATGAGCAGTTCTTC. Protein sequence: CASRGSRGNEQFF.

The J gene is TRBJ2-1, the V gene TRBV2; the match to TRBD2 covers 9 bases. V lost 8 bases and J lost 5; bases outside the gene matches: 10. The CDR3 is 15 amino acids. Germline V gene data show CDR1 as SNHLY and CDR2 as FYNNEI. The CDR3 reads CASFSGTSSHNEQFF. The CDR3 bases are TGTGCCAGCTTCTCTGGGACTAGCTCACACAATGAGCAGTTCTTC. Combining the CDR3 with reference TRBV2 and TRBJ2-1 gives the whole variable domain EPEVTQTPSHQVTQMGQEVILRCVPISNHLYFYWYRQILGQKVEFLVSFYNNEISEKSEIFDDQFSVERPDGSNFTLKIRSTKLEDSAMYFCASFSGTSSHNEQFFGPGTRLTVL.

J is TRBJ1-5 and V is TRBV28; 7 bases map to TRBD1. Germline trimming cut 5 bases from V and 4 bases from J; bases unmatched to any gene: 5. This CDR3 comprises 14 residues. Per the germline V gene, CDR1 is MDHEN and CDR2 is SYDVKM. The CDR3, as DNA: TGTGCCAGCAGTGTCCTGGACAGGAATCAGCCCCAGCATTTT. Its protein product is CASSVLDRNQPQHF.

This rearrangement joins TRBV28 to TRBJ2-5; D not resolved. The V end was cut by 3 bases, the J end by 5 bases, with 16 bases between. The V gene's germline CDR1 is MDHEN and CDR2 SYDVKM. The CDR3 is 15 residues long. The CDR3 sequence: CASSFKRPRSETQYF. The CDR3 bases are TGTGCCAGCAGTTTTAAGCGCCCGAGATCGGAGACCCAGTACTTC. The full variable domain, its missing parts supplied by reference TRBV28 and TRBJ2-5, is DVKVTQSSRYLVKRTGEKVFLECVQDMDHENMFWYRQDPGLGLRLIYFSYDVKMKEKGDIPEGYSVSREKKERFSLILESASTNQTSMYLCASSFKRPRSETQYFGPGTRLLVL.

The chain recombines TRBV28 with TRBJ2-6, with 7 bases matching TRBD2. After removal of 6 bases from V and 3 bases from J, the junction contained 8 bases not matched to a gene. The CDR3 extends over 16 amino acids. Germline CDR1 and CDR2: MDHEN and SYDVKM. CDR3 DNA sequence: TGTGCCAGCAGCCCACACTCGGGAGGTGGGGCCAACGTCCTGACTTTC. It translates to CASSPHSGGGANVLTF.

The rearrangement uses TRBV5-1 and TRBJ2-7; 8 bases are shared with TRBD2. The CDR3 extends over 15 amino acids. Per the germline V gene, CDR1 is SGHRS and CDR2 is YFSETQ. Losses at the gene ends were 2 bases for V and 2 bases for J; bases not matched to a gene: 6. The CDR3: CASSFGAGETYEQYF. The CDR3 nucleotides read TGCGCCAGCAGCTTCGGAGCGGGAGAAACCTACGAGCAGTACTTC.

This clone appeared a single time. The chain carries TRBV27 and TRBJ2-1, with D tentatively TRBD2 (6 bases). V was trimmed by 2 bases and J by 9 bases, leaving 14 bases between them. The CDR3 runs to 14 residues. Germline V gene data show CDR1 as MNHEY and CDR2 as SMNVEV (reference sequence). CDR3 DNA sequence: TGTGCCAGCAGTTTACCCGGGGGACTGGGTGAGCAGTTCTTC. It translates to CASSLPGGLGEQFF.

V and J are TRBV6-1 and TRBJ1-5, with D possibly TRBD1 on 6 matching bases. V lost 6 bases and J 5 bases, leaving 17 bases between the germline ends. Germline lookup yields CDR1 MNHNS and CDR2 SASEGT. There are 15 residues in the CDR3. CDR3 bases: TGTGCCAGCAGAGAGGACAGAATGATCGATCAGCCCCAGCATTTT. Amino acids: CASREDRMIDQPQHF.

This sequence joins TRBV4-1 and TRBJ2-6; no clear D gene. Per germline, CDR1 MGHRA and CDR2 YSYEKL. This CDR3 has 17 residues. The ends were cut back, 0 bases at V and 2 bases at J, with 11 bases in the middle. DNA of the CDR3: TGCGCCAGCAGCCAAGAGCCCAGTTCTGCTGGGGCCAACGTCCTGACTTTC. Translation gives CASSQEPSSAGANVLTF.

The V call is TRBV30, the J call TRBJ2-4, with TRBD2 matching over 11 bases. The CDR3 spans 19 residues. Germline V gives CDR1 GTSNPN, CDR2 SVGIG (reference sequence). The V segment lost 0 bases and the J segment 2 bases; nucleotides outside the gene matches: 12. The CDR3 is CAWSVPIWASGRSKNIQYF. CDR3 coding DNA: TGTGCCTGGAGTGTACCGATCTGGGCTAGCGGGAGGTCCAAAAACATTCAGTACTTC.

V is TRBV29-1 and J is TRBJ2-3; 7 bases line up with TRBD1. Germline assignment: CDR1 SQVTM and CDR2 ANQGSEA. The CDR3 has 14 residues. This CDR3 is CSILDRAQADTQYF. CDR3 bases: TGCAGTATACTTGACAGGGCCCAAGCAGATACGCAGTATTTT.

The chain carries TRBV2 and TRBJ2-7; 7 nucleotides agree with TRBD2. Germline lookup yields CDR1 SNHLY and CDR2 FYNNEI. The CDR3 loop spans 13 amino acids. The trim removed 4 bases at V and 5 bases at J, leaving 5 bases unmatched. CDR3 region: CASSGGSWNEQYF. The CDR3 coding sequence is TGTGCCAGCAGTGGCGGGAGTTGGAACGAGCAGTACTTC.

This chain joins TRBV6-1 and TRBJ2-2, with 10 bases matching TRBD1. V was pared by 2 bases and J by 3 bases, with 12 bases of the junction left unmatched. The V gene's germline CDR1 is MNHNS and CDR2 SASEGT. The CDR3 consists of 19 residues. DNA of the CDR3: TGTGCCAGCAGTGAATTAGGGACAGGGGTAGTTTCGCACACCGGGGAGCTGTTTTTT. Its translation is CASSELGTGVVSHTGELFF.

The rearrangement uses TRBV11-2 and TRBJ2-3; 7 nucleotides agree with TRBD1. V dropped 5 bases and J dropped 0; count of bases not matched to a gene: 8. This CDR3 region has 16 residues. Germline CDR1 reads SGHAT; CDR2 reads FQNNGV. The CDR3 DNA sequence: TGTGCCAGCAGCCCGAGGAAGGACAGGAGCACAGATACGCAGTATTTT. Protein sequence: CASSPRKDRSTDTQYF.

The chain carries TRBV6-5 and TRBJ2-7; 14 positions agree with TRBD2. Germline V CDR1 and CDR2: MNHEY, SVGAGI. The V and J ends lost 6 bases and 8 bases, in that order; junction bases with no gene match: 9. The CDR3 loop spans 15 amino acids. Written as DNA, the CDR3 is TGTGCCAGCAGACCCCCGGGGACTAGCGGGAGTAAGCAGTACTTC. Amino acid sequence: CASRPPGTSGSKQYF.

The chain couples TRBV25-1 to TRBJ2-7; TRBD1 agrees at 9 bases. The ends lost 6 bases at V and 2 bases at J; junction bases unmatched: 5. Germline loops: CDR1 MGHDK, CDR2 SYGVNS. The CDR3 is made up of 14 amino acids. For the CDR3, the DNA is TGTGCCAGCAGAAGCCGGGACAGGGCCTACGAGCAGTACTTC. This encodes CASRSRDRAYEQYF.

This chain uses TRBV6-5 with TRBJ1-2, with D maybe TRBD1 (6 bases). Germline V gene sequence: CDR1 MNHEY, CDR2 SVGAGI. Trimming left V 8 bases short and J 4 bases short, with 20 bases between. This CDR3 is built from 15 residues. CDR3 amino acids: CASHEGGRWAYGYTF. DNA for the CDR3: TGTGCCAGCCACGAAGGGGGACGCTGGGCCTATGGCTACACCTTC.

As for this clone: At one end the junction does not follow the germline gene, possibly because of a read error. V usage is TRBV7-7 and J usage is TRBJ2-2, with TRBD2 identical over 9 bases. The CDR3 is made up of 15 amino acids. The germline CDR1 and CDR2 sequences are SSHAT and FNYEAQ (reference sequence). CDR3 nucleotides: TGTGCTAGCAGCTTAGTAGCGGGAGTTACCGGGGAGCTGTTTTTT. It translates to CASSLVAGVTGELFF.

This chain connects TRBV5-4 to TRBJ2-5, with D perhaps matching TRBD2 (7 bases). This CDR3 contains 15 residues. The germline V and J ends were trimmed by 4 bases and 5 bases, with 18 bases remaining between them. Germline CDR1 is SGHNT and CDR2 is YYREEE (reference sequence). The CDR3 nucleotides read TGTGCCAGCAGCGAGGGGGGGGGATATATGGAGACCCAGTACTTC. Translated, it gives CASSEGGGYMETQYF.

This sequence joins TRBV5-4 and TRBJ1-1, with 11 bases that match TRBD1. The junction had 1 base not matched to a gene; V was cut back by 2 bases and J by 1 base. From germline, CDR1 is SGHNT and CDR2 YYREEE (reference sequence). The CDR3 runs 15 residues. The CDR3 region is CASSLGTGGNTEAFF. The CDR3, as DNA: TGTGCCAGCAGCTTAGGGACAGGGGGGAACACTGAAGCTTTCTTT. Looking up the rest from reference TRBV5-4 and TRBJ1-1 gives the full variable domain: ETGVTQSPTHLIKTRGQQVTLRCSSQSGHNTVSWYQQALGQGPQFIFQYYREEENGRGNFPPRFSGLQFPNYSSELNVNALELDDSALYLCASSLGTGGNTEAFFGQGTRLTVV.

This chain connects TRBV5-6 to TRBJ2-1, with TRBD2 matching over 7 bases. J was trimmed by 8 bases and V by 4 bases; bases with no gene match: 12. CDR3 length equals 15 residues. Germline V gene lookup returns CDR1 SGHDT and CDR2 YYEEEE. The CDR3 reads CASSPRAGEVDEQFF. CDR3 sequence (DNA): TGTGCCAGCAGCCCCCGGGCGGGAGAGGTGGATGAGCAGTTCTTC.

The J gene is TRBJ2-2, the V gene TRBV1; whether TRBD2, the table's D call, matches the DNA was not checked. TRBV1 is a pseudogene segment. CDR3 length equals 18 residues. DNA of the CDR3: TGCACCAGCAGCCATCCATACCACCTAGCGGTATACACCGGGGAGCTGTTTTTT. It codes for CTSSHPYHLAVYTGELFF.

This chain uses TRBV9 with TRBJ1-2; 9 nucleotides align to TRBD1. Trimming at V came to 4 bases and at J to 4 bases, leaving 11 bases not matched to a gene. The CDR3 is 16 amino acids. From germline, CDR1 is SGDLS and CDR2 YYNGEE. In nucleotides, the CDR3 is TGTGCCAGCAGCCTCGGCCGGGACAGGGCTCGCTATGGCTACACCTTC. It specifies CASSLGRDRARYGYTF.

As DNA, the CDR3 is TGTGCCTGGATCGGATGGGGTGTTGGGACTAGCGGGAGAGGGGCCTCCTACGAGCAGTACTTC. Amino acid sequence: CAWIGWGVGTSGRGASYEQYF. This rearrangement joins TRBV30 to TRBJ2-7, with TRBD2 identical over 14 bases. CDR1 and CDR2 (germline): GTSNPN, SVGIG (reference sequence). V dropped 4 bases and J dropped 0; count of bases not matched to a gene: 20. The CDR3 has 21 amino acids. Full variable domain (rest looked up from reference TRBV30 and TRBJ2-7): SQTIHQWPATLVQPVGSPLSLECTVEGTSNPNLYWYRQAAGRGLQLLFYSVGIGQISSEVPQNLSASRPQDRQFILSSKKLLLSDSGFYLCAWIGWGVGTSGRGASYEQYFGPGTRLTVT.

CDR3 loop: CASRSTSGSYEQYF. The CDR3 nucleotides are TGTGCCAGCAGATCCACTAGCGGCTCCTACGAGCAGTACTTC. V usage is TRBV7-8 and J usage is TRBJ2-7; TRBD2 matches at 8 bases. V was pared by 6 bases and J by 0 bases, with 4 bases of the junction left unmatched. Germline V gene data show CDR1 as SGHVS and CDR2 as FQNEAQ. The CDR3 has 14 residues. Complete variable domain (other parts from reference TRBV7-8 and TRBJ2-7): GAGVSQSPRYKVAKRGQDVALRCDPISGHVSLFWYQQALGQGPEFLTYFQNEAQLDKSGLPSDRFFAERPEGSVSTLKIQRTQQEDSAVYLCASRSTSGSYEQYFGPGTRLTVT.

The V and J genes are TRBV7-9 and TRBJ2-2; D uncertain. The CDR3 covers 14 residues. CDR1 is SEHNR, CDR2 FQNEAQ, per germline (reference sequence). V shed 4 bases and J shed 1 base, with 7 bases lying between them. The CDR3 spells CASSYTENTGELFF. The DNA for the CDR3 is TGTGCCAGCAGCTACACAGAGAACACCGGGGAGCTGTTTTTT.